Sequencing of this T cell receptor beta chain was carried out in a study of blood T cell repertoires in COVID-19. Study-level information: COVID-19 samples from acute and convalescent phases originated in the United States, Italy and Spain. In each case, the material was cDNA or gDNA derived from T cells, B-cell-depleted T cells, or PBMCs.

The CDR3 length is 15 residues. Trimming shortened V by 5 bases and J by 7 bases, and 18 bases separated the two germline ends. Germline CDR1 reads MNHEY; CDR2 reads SVGAGI. How the authors handled the data: Quantification of nucleated cells was approximated via reference gene primer amplification. Sequencing was performed with immunoSEQ multiplex PCR; in TCRdb, only in-frame clones are kept and a portion is missing. That table gives V, J and clone size, and the DNA gave D and trimming. This table holds roughly 150,000 clones, more than 85% found once. The sequenced sample consisted of peripheral blood. This TCR derives from a human donor in a cohort sampled during active COVID-19. The rearrangement joins TRBV6-5 to TRBJ2-1, with D perhaps TRBD2 (5 bases). The CDR3 reads CASSRQRSEENEQFF. The CDR3 bases are TGTGCCAGCAGTCGCCAGAGATCGGAGGAAAATGAGCAGTTCTTC.